Sequencing of this T cell receptor (beta chain) was carried out in a study of OX40 agonist ivuxolimab in advanced cancers. Overall study findings and caveats: In the 0.1 to 3.0 mg/kg range, CD4+ and CD8+ blood T cells had expanded clonally by week 6.

The CDR3 runs 14 residues. Trimming cost V 6 bases and J 0 bases; bases outside gene matches: 5. Germline CDR1 and CDR2: MDHEN and SYDVKM. Assay: immunoSEQ multiplex PCR; the TCRdb copy retains only in-frame clones and omits some. The sample lists roughly 80,000 clones; 80% to 90% were seen once. A note on this clone: The antigen is unknown.

The V gene is TRBV28, the J gene TRBJ2-7; 7 bases align to TRBD1. This clonotype was obtained from an adult with an advanced solid tumor such as melanoma, head and neck, liver or kidney cancer. The material sequenced was CD4+ or CD8+ T cells sorted from blood, taken in a trial of the OX40 agonist ivuxolimab. CDR3: CASRQTGSSYEQYV. CDR3 DNA: TGTGCCAGCAGGCAGACAGGGAGCTCCTACGAGCAGTACGTC.